This T cell receptor beta chain came from a study of blood T cell repertoires in COVID-19. Study context: Whether acute or convalescent, the COVID-19 samples came from the United States, Italy and Spain. Sources were T cells, B-cell-depleted T cells, or PBMCs; the material itself was cDNA or gDNA.

Researchers sorted participants into cohorts using their self-reported clinical history. Per the original data handling: Amplifying reference gene primers gave estimates of nucleated cell counts. Assay: immunoSEQ multiplex PCR; the TCRdb copy retains only in-frame clones and omits some. V, J and clone size are taken as reported in that table, and D and trimming were inferred from the DNA itself. The table shows approximately 490,000 clones, with 75% to 90% occurring only once. This sequence originates from a woman aged 60-75 years who had recovered from COVID-19. Source material: PBMCs or T cells enriched from blood (not recorded which).

DNA for the CDR3: TGCGCCAGCAGCTTGGCCGCAGGGGAAACCGGGGAGCTGTTTTTT. Encoded protein: CASSLAAGETGELFF. V usage is TRBV5-1 and J usage is TRBJ2-2; a possible D gene is TRBD1 (6 bases). The CDR3 loop spans 15 amino acids. The V end was cut by 0 bases, the J end by 5 bases, with 11 bases between. Germline CDR1 is SGHRS and CDR2 is YFSETQ.